What follows are 25 T cell receptor beta chains derived from one specimen sequenced in a study of OX40 agonist ivuxolimab in advanced cancers. This table comes from immunoSEQ multiplex PCR, and its TCRdb copy is limited to in-frame clones, with some not included. The sample carries approximately 91,000 clones, around 87% recorded once. Specimen: CD4+ or CD8+ T cells sorted from blood, collected in a trial of the OX40 agonist ivuxolimab. The receptors stem from an adult with an advanced solid tumor such as melanoma, head and neck, liver or kidney cancer.

In nucleotides, the CDR3 is TGTGCCTGGGCCGAGGGGGCTAGCGGCACAGATACGCAGTATTTT. It is translated as CAWAEGASGTDTQYF. The chain combines TRBV30 with TRBJ2-3; weak D call: TRBD1 (7 bases). The CDR3 loop spans 15 amino acids. The V gene lost 5 bases and the J gene lost 1 base, with 16 bases spanning the gap. Germline-derived CDR1 and CDR2 are GTSNPN and SVGIG (reference sequence).

The chain employs TRBV5-1 and TRBJ2-7; maybe TRBD1 (5 bases). The CDR3 contains 13 residues. V was trimmed by 0 bases and J by 6 bases, leaving 10 bases between them. The germline CDR1 and CDR2 sequences are SGHRS and YFSETQ. CDR3 amino acids: CASSLGIQGEQYV. The CDR3 DNA follows: TGCGCCAGCAGCTTGGGCATTCAGGGCGAGCAGTACGTC.

The sample holds one count of this clone. The V call is TRBV7-8, the J call TRBJ2-1, with 7 positions matching TRBD2. CDR3 size: 13 residues. CDR1 and CDR2 (germline): SGHVS, FQNEAQ. J was trimmed by 14 bases and V by 2 bases; bases with no gene match: 9. CDR3 in amino acids: CASSLLSSGVEFF. In nucleotides, the CDR3 is TGTGCCAGCAGCTTACTTTCTAGCGGTGTTGAGTTCTTC.

The chain is built from TRBV19 and TRBJ2-7; TRBD2 matches 8 bases. Trimming at V came to 5 bases and at J to 4 bases, leaving 13 bases not matched to a gene. Germline V CDR1 and CDR2: LNHDA, SQIVND (reference sequence). The CDR3 length is 16 residues. The CDR3 here is CASSSSAGEGLYEQYV. CDR3 DNA sequence: TGTGCCAGTAGTTCCTCAGCGGGAGAAGGTTTATACGAGCAGTACGTC.

The rearrangement uses TRBV5-1 and TRBJ2-7, with 11 nucleotides matching TRBD1. Germline V gives CDR1 SGHRS, CDR2 YFSETQ. V shed 7 bases, J shed 7 bases, and the junction held 7 bases outside the gene matches. This CDR3 comprises 13 residues. The CDR3 nucleotides read TGCGCCAGCGGCGGACAGGGGGCGCAGGAGCAGTACTTC. Encoded protein: CASGGQGAQEQYF.

The CDR3 nucleotides are TGTGCCAGCAGTGAGCCACCCGCAGGGGCCGCAAACCGAGGCAATCAGCCCCAGCATTTT. It yields the protein CASSEPPAGAANRGNQPQHF. This rearrangement joins TRBV6-1 to TRBJ1-5; D might be TRBD1 (6 bases). Germline V gives CDR1 MNHNS, CDR2 SASEGT. The V and J ends lost 3 bases and 2 bases respectively, with 26 bases between them. The CDR3 contains 20 residues.

The V call is TRBV19, the J call TRBJ2-3; D possibly matches TRBD1 or TRBD2 (5 bases each). Germline CDR1 reads LNHDA; CDR2 reads SQIVND (reference sequence). The CDR3 totals 16 residues. V lost 1 base and J 1 base, leaving 12 bases between the germline ends. The DNA of the CDR3 is TGTGCCAGTAGTATAGGGGGTGGGGACGGCACAGATACGCAGTATTTT. Translation gives CASSIGGGDGTDTQYF.

The chain employs TRBV9 and TRBJ2-5; 7 nucleotides align to TRBD2. The CDR3 consists of 14 residues. V was clipped by 7 bases and J by 3 bases; unmatched bases: 9. Germline V CDR1 and CDR2: SGDLS, YYNGEE. The CDR3 DNA reads as TGTGCCAGCGCACCGGGACTACGCGAAGAGACCCAGTACTTC. Amino acid sequence: CASAPGLREETQYF.

The chain links TRBV5-1 to TRBJ2-3, with D perhaps matching TRBD2 (6 bases). Trimming left V 4 bases short and J 2 bases short, with 17 bases between. This CDR3 has 16 amino acids. Germline-derived CDR1 and CDR2 are SGHRS and YFSETQ. CDR3 loop: CASSAHGRGNTDTQYF. DNA for the CDR3: TGCGCCAGCAGCGCCCACGGGCGGGGAAACACAGATACGCAGTATTTT. Looking up the rest from reference TRBV5-1 and TRBJ2-3 gives the full variable domain: KAGVTQTPRYLIKTRGQQVTLSCSPISGHRSVSWYQQTPGQGLQFLFEYFSETQRNKGNFPGRFSGRQFSNSRSEMNVSTLELGDSALYLCASSAHGRGNTDTQYFGPGTRLTVL.

The chain employs TRBV7-3 and TRBJ2-3; D perhaps matches TRBD1 (9 bases). Germline V gene sequence: CDR1 SGHTA, CDR2 FQGTGA. The CDR3 runs to 14 residues. V lost 5 bases, J lost 9 bases, and 18 bases lay in between. For the CDR3, the DNA is TGTGCCAGCAGCCAGACAGGGGGACTAGACACGCAGTATTTT. This translates into CASSQTGGLDTQYF.

The chain joins TRBV7-3 to TRBJ2-2; 8 bases agree with TRBD1. The junction had 11 bases not matched to a gene; V was cut back by 2 bases and J by 6 bases. Germline V gene sequence: CDR1 SGHTA, CDR2 FQGTGA. The CDR3 length is 17 residues. CDR3 DNA sequence: TGTGCCAGCAGCTTACTACGTGGACAGGGTTTCGCCGGGGAGCTGTTTTTT. Translation: CASSLLRGQGFAGELFF.

This clone was recorded a few times. This chain uses TRBV5-1 with TRBJ2-7; 9 bases map to TRBD1. The CDR3 is made up of 17 amino acids. J was trimmed by 3 bases and V by 3 bases; bases with no gene match: 13. Germline V lookup: CDR1 SGHRS, CDR2 YFSETQ. CDR3 amino acids: CASSSNVPGQGIYEQYF. The CDR3 DNA sequence: TGCGCCAGCAGCTCGAACGTCCCGGGACAGGGAATCTACGAGCAGTACTTC. The variable domain in full, completed from reference TRBV5-1 and TRBJ2-7, reads KAGVTQTPRYLIKTRGQQVTLSCSPISGHRSVSWYQQTPGQGLQFLFEYFSETQRNKGNFPGRFSGRQFSNSRSEMNVSTLELGDSALYLCASSSNVPGQGIYEQYFGPGTRLTVT.

This sequence joins TRBV5-6 and TRBJ2-2; D call uncertain. Germline CDR1 is SGHDT and CDR2 is YYEEEE. Trimming cost V 0 bases and J 1 base, with 10 bases left between them. CDR3 length equals 16 residues. The CDR3 region has the DNA TGTGCCAGCAGCTTGGCCGGCTATAAGAACACCGGGGAGCTGTTTTTT. Translation gives CASSLAGYKNTGELFF. Using reference TRBV5-6 and TRBJ2-2 for the parts outside the CDR3, the full variable domain is DAGVTQSPTHLIKTRGQQVTLRCSPKSGHDTVSWYQQALGQGPQFIFQYYEEEERQRGNFPDRFSGHQFPNYSSELNVNALLLGDSALYLCASSLAGYKNTGELFFGEGSRLTVL.

This sequence joins TRBV18 and TRBJ1-1; D gene ambiguous. Germline CDR1 reads KGHSH; CDR2 reads LQKENI. This CDR3 is 13 amino acids long. Trimming pared 6 bases from V and 3 bases from J, leaving 11 bases between. CDR3 residues: CASSPFRDTEAFF. In DNA, the CDR3 is TGTGCCAGCTCCCCGTTTCGGGACACTGAAGCTTTCTTT.

This clone has only a few counts. The chain combines TRBV5-1 with TRBJ1-3; D is uncertain. The CDR3 consists of 13 residues. V was clipped by 4 bases and J by 0 bases, with 5 bases between them. Per germline, CDR1 SGHRS and CDR2 YFSETQ. CDR3 sequence reads: CASSPISGNTIYF. CDR3 sequence (DNA): TGCGCCAGCAGCCCCATCTCTGGAAACACCATATATTTT.

The J gene is TRBJ2-2, the V gene TRBV5-1; 8 bases align to TRBD2. The CDR3 is made up of 16 amino acids. The junction had 8 bases not matched to a gene; V was cut back by 4 bases and J by 3 bases. Germline CDR1 SGHRS, CDR2 YFSETQ. This CDR3 is CASSVSGSYDTGELFF. DNA of the CDR3: TGCGCCAGCAGCGTGAGCGGGAGTTATGACACCGGGGAGCTGTTTTTT.

The chain joins TRBV27 to TRBJ2-3; 8 nucleotides line up with TRBD2. V lost 1 base, J lost 5 bases, and 5 bases stayed unmatched. The germline V gene has CDR1 MNHEY and CDR2 SMNVEV (reference sequence). This CDR3 is built from 15 residues. The CDR3 reads CASSLYGRAQDTQYF. CDR3 bases: TGTGCCAGCAGTTTATACGGGAGGGCCCAAGATACGCAGTATTTT.

The chain is built from TRBV4-3 and TRBJ1-2; maybe TRBD1 (5 bases). Germline assignment: CDR1 LGHNA and CDR2 YSLEER. The CDR3 length is 15 residues. The V end lost 0 bases, the J end lost 0 bases, and 8 bases lay between the germline ends. For the CDR3, the DNA is TGCGCCAGCAGCCAAGAGCCAGGGCCTAACTATGGCTACACCTTC. This gives the protein CASSQEPGPNYGYTF.

The J gene is TRBJ1-1, the V gene TRBV11-2, with TRBD1 matching over 9 bases. CDR3 length: 14 residues. CDR1 and CDR2 from the germline V gene are SGHAT and FQNNGV. Germline trimming cut 8 bases from V and 0 bases from J; bases unmatched to any gene: 4. The CDR3 nucleotides are TGTGCCAGCGCGCGGGACAGGGTGAACACTGAAGCTTTCTTT. It translates to CASARDRVNTEAFF.

The chain couples TRBV6-6 to TRBJ2-3, with 7 bases matching TRBD2. CDR1 is MNHNY and CDR2 is SVGAGI in the germline V gene (reference sequence). J lost 7 bases, V lost 6 bases, and 13 bases had no gene match. The CDR3 runs to 15 residues. This chain's CDR3 is CASSPPGTTFYTQYF. CDR3 in DNA: TGTGCCAGCAGCCCCCCCGGGACTACATTCTATACGCAGTATTTT.

The chain uses TRBV21-1 and TRBJ2-2; the table assigns TRBD2, which was not confirmed against the DNA. TRBV21-1 is termed a pseudogene. The CDR3 runs 18 residues. CDR3 sequence: CASSIRNRLAGEAGELFF. Here the CDR3 DNA reads TGTGCCAGCAGCATACGGAATCGACTAGCGGGAGAAGCCGGGGAGCTGTTTTTT.

V gene TRBV7-9 combines with J gene TRBJ2-5, with D possibly called TRBD1 or TRBD2 (5 bases each). Trimming pared 3 bases from V and 6 bases from J, leaving 8 bases between. The germline V gene encodes CDR1 SEHNR and CDR2 FQNEAQ (reference sequence). This CDR3 comprises 12 residues. The CDR3 reads CASSFLGQTQYF. DNA for the CDR3: TGTGCCAGCAGCTTCTTGGGACAGACCCAGTACTTC.

V and J are TRBV28 and TRBJ1-4; D call uncertain. This CDR3 spans 13 amino acids. The ends were cut back, 7 bases at V and 5 bases at J, with 11 bases in the middle. CDR1 and CDR2 from the germline V gene are MDHEN and SYDVKM. The CDR3 here is CASIDGGNEKLFF. The CDR3 coding sequence is TGTGCCAGCATCGACGGAGGGAATGAAAAACTGTTTTTT.

The V call is TRBV2, the J call TRBJ2-7, with D possibly matching TRBD1 (6 bases). This CDR3 has 14 residues. Trimming took 5 bases from V and 7 from J, leaving 18 bases between them. CDR1 and CDR2 from the germline V gene are SNHLY and FYNNEI. The CDR3 sequence: CASSIQGFSGEQYF. The CDR3 nucleotides read TGTGCCAGCAGTATACAGGGTTTTTCGGGTGAGCAGTACTTC.

This chain uses TRBV12-5 with TRBJ2-1, with D uncertain. Germline lookup yields CDR1 LGHNT and CDR2 FRNRAP. There are 11 residues in the CDR3. The V end was cut by 2 bases, the J end by 7 bases, with 3 bases between. CDR3 DNA sequence: TGTGCTAGTGGTTTGAAGAATGAGCAGTTCTTC. Protein product: CASGLKNEQFF.